This T cell receptor beta chain was found in a study of blood T cell repertoires in COVID-19. Study context: Acute and convalescent COVID-19 samples came from the United States, Italy and Spain. From T cells, B-cell-depleted T cells, or PBMCs came the material, which was cDNA or gDNA.

V lost 6 bases, J lost 4 bases, and 3 bases stayed unmatched. This CDR3 region has 13 residues. From germline, CDR1 is MNHEY and CDR2 SMNVEV (reference sequence). Repertoires were generated with immunoSEQ multiplex PCR, while TCRdb's copy carries only in-frame clones and drops some. Seen here are some 160,000 clones, 85% to 90% observed once, and the top ten hold less than 4%. This chain uses TRBV27 with TRBJ2-7; TRBD1 aligns across 10 bases. This receptor was taken from a woman in her sixties with active COVID-19. Sequencing input: peripheral blood. For the CDR3, the DNA is TGTGCCAGCAGCCGACAGGGGGCGTACGAGCAGTACTTC. Amino acids: CASSRQGAYEQYF.